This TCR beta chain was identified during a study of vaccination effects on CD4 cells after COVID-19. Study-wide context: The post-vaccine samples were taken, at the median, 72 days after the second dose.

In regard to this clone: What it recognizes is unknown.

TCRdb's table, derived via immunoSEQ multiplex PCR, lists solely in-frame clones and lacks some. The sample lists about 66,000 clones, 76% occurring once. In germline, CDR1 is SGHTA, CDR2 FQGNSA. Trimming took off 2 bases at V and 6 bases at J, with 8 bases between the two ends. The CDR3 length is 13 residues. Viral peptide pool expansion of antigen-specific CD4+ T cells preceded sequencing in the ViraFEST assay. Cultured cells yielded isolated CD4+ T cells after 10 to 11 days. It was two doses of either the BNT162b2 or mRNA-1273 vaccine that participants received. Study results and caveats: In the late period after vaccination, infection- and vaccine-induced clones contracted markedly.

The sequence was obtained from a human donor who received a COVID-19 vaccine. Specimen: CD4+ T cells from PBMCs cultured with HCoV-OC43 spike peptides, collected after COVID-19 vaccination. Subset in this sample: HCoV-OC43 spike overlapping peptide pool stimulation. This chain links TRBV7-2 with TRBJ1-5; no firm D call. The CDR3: CASSLIVGQPQHF. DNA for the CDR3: TGTGCCAGCAGCTTAATTGTGGGTCAGCCCCAGCATTTT.